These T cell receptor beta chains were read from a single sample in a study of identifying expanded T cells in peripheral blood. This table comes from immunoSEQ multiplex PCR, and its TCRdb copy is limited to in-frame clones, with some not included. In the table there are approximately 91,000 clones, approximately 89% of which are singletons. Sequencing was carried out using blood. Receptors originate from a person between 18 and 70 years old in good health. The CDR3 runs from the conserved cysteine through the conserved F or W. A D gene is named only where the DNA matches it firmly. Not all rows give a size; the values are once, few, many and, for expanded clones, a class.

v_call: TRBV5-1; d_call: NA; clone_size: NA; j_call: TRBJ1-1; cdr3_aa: CASSFPGNTEAFF; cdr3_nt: TGCGCCAGCAGCTTTCCAGGGAACACTGAAGCTTTCTTT
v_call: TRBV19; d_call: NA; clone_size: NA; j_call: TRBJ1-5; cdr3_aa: CATHPRGKDQPQHF; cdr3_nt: TGTGCCACCCACCCGCGGGGGAAGGACCAGCCCCAGCATTTT
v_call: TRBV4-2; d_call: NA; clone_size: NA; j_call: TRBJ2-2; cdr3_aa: CASSQDFRGNTGELFF; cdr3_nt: TGTGCCAGCAGCCAAGATTTTAGGGGGAACACCGGGGAGCTGTTTTTT
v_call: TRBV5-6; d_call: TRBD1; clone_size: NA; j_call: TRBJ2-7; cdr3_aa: CASSLGPGQGPRFGYEQYF; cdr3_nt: TGTGCCAGCAGCTTGGGGCCGGGACAGGGGCCAAGGTTCGGCTACGAGCAGTACTTC
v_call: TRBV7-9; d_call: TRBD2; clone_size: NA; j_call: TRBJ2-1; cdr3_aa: CAVSRGRSTSSYNEQFF; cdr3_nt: TGTGCCGTGTCTCGCGGGAGGTCTACAAGCTCCTACAATGAGCAGTTCTTC
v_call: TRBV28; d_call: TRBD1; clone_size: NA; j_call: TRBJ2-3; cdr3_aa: CASSLIGTGGTDTQYF; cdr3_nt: TGTGCCAGCAGTCTAATCGGGACAGGGGGCACAGATACGCAGTATTTT
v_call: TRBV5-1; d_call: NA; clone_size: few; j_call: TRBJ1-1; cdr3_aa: CASSSGGMNTEAFF; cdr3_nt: TGCGCCAGCAGCTCGGGCGGGATGAACACTGAAGCTTTCTTT
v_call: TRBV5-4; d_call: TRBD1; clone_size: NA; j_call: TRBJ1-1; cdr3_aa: CASSRGLRGRDTEAFF; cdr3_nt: TGTGCCAGCAGCCGGGGGCTCAGGGGGAGAGACACTGAAGCTTTCTTT
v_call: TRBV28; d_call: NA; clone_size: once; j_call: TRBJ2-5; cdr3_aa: CASSARDVKTQYF; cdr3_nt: TGTGCCAGCAGTGCCAGGGATGTAAAGACCCAGTACTTC
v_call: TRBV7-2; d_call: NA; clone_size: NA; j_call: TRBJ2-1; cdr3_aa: CASSLLRVGNEQFF; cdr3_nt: TGTGCCAGCAGCTTACTCAGGGTTGGCAATGAGCAGTTCTTC
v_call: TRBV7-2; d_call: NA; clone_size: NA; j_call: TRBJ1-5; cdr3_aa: CASSSLRKGYNQPQHF; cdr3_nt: TGTGCCAGCAGCTCACTTCGTAAAGGATACAATCAGCCCCAGCATTTT
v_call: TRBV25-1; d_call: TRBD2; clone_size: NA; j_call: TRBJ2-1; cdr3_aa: CATSPGGRRVDEQFF; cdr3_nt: TGTGCCACCTCGCCAGGCGGGAGAAGGGTCGATGAGCAGTTCTTC
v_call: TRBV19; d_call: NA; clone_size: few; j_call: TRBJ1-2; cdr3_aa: CASSASGEVKIGYTF; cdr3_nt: TGTGCCAGTAGTGCCAGTGGCGAGGTGAAAATCGGCTACACCTTC
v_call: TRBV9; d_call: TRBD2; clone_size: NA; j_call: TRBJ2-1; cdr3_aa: CASSVGPGTTNGVYNEQFF; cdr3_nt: TGTGCCAGCAGCGTAGGGCCCGGGACTACCAACGGGGTCTACAATGAGCAGTTCTTC
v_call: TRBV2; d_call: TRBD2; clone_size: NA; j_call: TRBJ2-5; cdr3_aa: CASSERGFASGTPGGETQYF; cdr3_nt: TGTGCCAGCAGTGAAAGGGGGTTCGCTAGCGGGACCCCCGGGGGAGAGACCCAGTACTTC
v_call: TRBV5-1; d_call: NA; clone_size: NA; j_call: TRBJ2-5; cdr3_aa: CASRFATGSETQYF; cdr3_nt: TGCGCCAGCAGATTCGCTACTGGGTCAGAGACCCAGTACTTC
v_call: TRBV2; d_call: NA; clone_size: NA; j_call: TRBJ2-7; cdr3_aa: CASLTSGTNLPYEQYF; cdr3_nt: TGTGCCAGCCTAACCTCCGGGACCAATCTCCCCTACGAGCAGTACTTC
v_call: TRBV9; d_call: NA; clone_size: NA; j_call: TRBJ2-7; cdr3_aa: CASSPRSSQSYEQYF; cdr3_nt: TGTGCCAGCAGCCCGCGAAGTTCCCAGTCCTACGAGCAGTACTTC
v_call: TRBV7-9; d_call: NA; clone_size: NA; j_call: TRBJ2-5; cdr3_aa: CASSFEGRETQYF; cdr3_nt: TGTGCCAGCAGCTTTGAGGGGAGGGAGACCCAGTACTTC
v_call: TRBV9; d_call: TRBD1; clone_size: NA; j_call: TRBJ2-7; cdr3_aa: CASSVETGPYEQYF; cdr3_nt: TGTGCCAGCAGCGTAGAGACAGGGCCCTACGAGCAGTACTTC
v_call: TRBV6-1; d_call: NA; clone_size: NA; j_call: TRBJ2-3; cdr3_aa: CASSDLGRTDTQYF; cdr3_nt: TGTGCCAGCAGTGATTTGGGCCGCACAGATACGCAGTATTTT
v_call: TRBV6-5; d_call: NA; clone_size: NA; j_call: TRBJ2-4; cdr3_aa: CASSRGGQGPYIQYF; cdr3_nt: TGTGCCAGCAGTCGTGGGGGGCAGGGGCCCTACATTCAGTACTTC
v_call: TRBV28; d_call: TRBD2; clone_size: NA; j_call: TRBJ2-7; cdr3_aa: CASSWTSGKGQYF; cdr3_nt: TGTGCCAGCAGTTGGACTAGCGGGAAGGGGCAGTACTTC
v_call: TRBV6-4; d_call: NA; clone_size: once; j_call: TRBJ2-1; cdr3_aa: CASSEESGNNEQFF; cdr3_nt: TGTGCCAGCAGTGAGGAGTCCGGGAACAATGAGCAGTTCTTC
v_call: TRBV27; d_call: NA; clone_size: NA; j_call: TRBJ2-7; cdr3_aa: CASSVPDRGNSYEQYF; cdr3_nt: TGTGCCAGCAGCGTCCCGGATAGGGGTAACTCCTACGAGCAGTACTTC
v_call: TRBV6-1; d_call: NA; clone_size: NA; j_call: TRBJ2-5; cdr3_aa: CASSEWGEETQYF; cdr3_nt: TGTGCCAGCAGTGAATGGGGTGAGGAGACCCAGTACTTC
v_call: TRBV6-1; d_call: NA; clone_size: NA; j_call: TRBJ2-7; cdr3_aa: CASSEQRRSYEQYF; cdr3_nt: TGTGCCAGCAGTGAACAACGCAGATCCTACGAGCAGTACTTC
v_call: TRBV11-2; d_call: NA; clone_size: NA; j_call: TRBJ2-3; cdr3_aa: CASRVTDTQYF; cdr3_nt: TGTGCCAGCAGGGTCACAGATACGCAGTATTTT
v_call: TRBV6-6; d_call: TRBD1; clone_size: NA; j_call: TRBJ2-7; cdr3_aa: CASRDRAYEQYF; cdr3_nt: TGTGCCAGCAGGGACAGGGCCTACGAGCAGTACTTC
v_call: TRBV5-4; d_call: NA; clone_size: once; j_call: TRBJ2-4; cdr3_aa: CASSPEVSGAKNIQYF; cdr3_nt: TGTGCCAGCAGCCCTGAGGTTTCTGGGGCCAAAAACATTCAGTACTTC
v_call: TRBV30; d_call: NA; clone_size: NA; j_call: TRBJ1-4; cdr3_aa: CASSDGTNEKLFF; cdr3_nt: TGTGCTTCAAGTGACGGAACTAATGAAAAACTGTTTTTT
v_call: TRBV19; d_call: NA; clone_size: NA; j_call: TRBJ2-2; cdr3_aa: CASTSGGDTGELFF; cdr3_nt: TGTGCCAGTACTTCCGGCGGGGACACCGGGGAGCTGTTTTTT
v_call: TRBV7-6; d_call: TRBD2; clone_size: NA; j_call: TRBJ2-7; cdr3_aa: CASSSPVAGVYEQYF; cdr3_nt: TGTGCCAGCAGCTCCCCTGTAGCGGGGGTCTACGAGCAGTACTTC
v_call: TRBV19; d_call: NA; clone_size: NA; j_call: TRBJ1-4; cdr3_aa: CASKSLQGATNEKLFF; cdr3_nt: TGTGCCAGTAAGTCGCTACAGGGCGCAACTAATGAAAAACTGTTTTTT
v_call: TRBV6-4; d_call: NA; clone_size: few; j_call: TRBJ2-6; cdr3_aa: CASSEEAGSGANVLTF; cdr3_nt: TGTGCCAGCAGTGAAGAGGCGGGGTCTGGGGCCAACGTCCTGACTTTC
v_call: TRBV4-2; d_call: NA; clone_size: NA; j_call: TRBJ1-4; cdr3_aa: CASSQDSRGRAWEKLFF; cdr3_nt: TGTGCCAGCAGCCAAGATTCACGAGGCAGGGCGTGGGAAAAACTGTTTTTT
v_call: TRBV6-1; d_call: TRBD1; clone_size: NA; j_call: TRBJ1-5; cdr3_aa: CASGLGQGNQPQHF; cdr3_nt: TGTGCCAGCGGCCTTGGACAGGGGAATCAGCCCCAGCATTTT
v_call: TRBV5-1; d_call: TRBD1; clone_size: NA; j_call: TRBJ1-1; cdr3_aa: CASSLVQGEAFF; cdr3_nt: TGCGCCAGCAGCCTAGTACAGGGGGAAGCTTTCTTT
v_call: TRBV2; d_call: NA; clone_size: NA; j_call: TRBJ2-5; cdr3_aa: CASSIRGETQYF; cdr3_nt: TGTGCCAGCAGCATCCGGGGAGAGACCCAGTACTTC
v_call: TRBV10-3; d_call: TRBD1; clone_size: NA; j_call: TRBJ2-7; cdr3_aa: CAIRTTTGGHYEQYF; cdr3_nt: TGTGCCATCAGAACAACGACAGGGGGCCACTACGAGCAGTACTTC
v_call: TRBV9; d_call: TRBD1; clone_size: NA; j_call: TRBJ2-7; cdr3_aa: CASSGRTGVSYEQYF; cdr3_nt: TGTGCCAGCAGCGGAAGAACAGGGGTTTCCTACGAGCAGTACTTC
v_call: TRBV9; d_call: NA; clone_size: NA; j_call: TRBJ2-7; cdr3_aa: CASSVRDGSSYEQYF; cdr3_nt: TGTGCCAGCAGCGTCCGGGACGGTAGCTCCTACGAGCAGTACTTC
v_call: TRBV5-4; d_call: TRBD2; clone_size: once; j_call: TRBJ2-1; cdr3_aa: CASSPAGPVYNEQFF; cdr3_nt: TGTGCCAGCAGCCCAGCGGGGCCCGTCTACAATGAGCAGTTCTTC
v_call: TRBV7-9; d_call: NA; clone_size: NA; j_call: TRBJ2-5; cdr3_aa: CASSVRGGETQYF; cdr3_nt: TGTGCCAGCAGCGTCCGGGGTGGAGAGACCCAGTACTTC
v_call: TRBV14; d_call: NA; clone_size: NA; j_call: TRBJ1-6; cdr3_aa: CASSQVQVRSPLHF; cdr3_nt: TGTGCCAGCAGCCAAGTCCAGGTGCGGTCACCCCTCCACTTT
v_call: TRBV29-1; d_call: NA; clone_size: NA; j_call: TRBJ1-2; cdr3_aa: CSVEDGAGKGPNYGYTF; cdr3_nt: TGCAGCGTTGAAGATGGGGCAGGGAAGGGACCTAACTATGGCTACACCTTC
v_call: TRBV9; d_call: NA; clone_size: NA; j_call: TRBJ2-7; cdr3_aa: CASSVDGESYEQYF; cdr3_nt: TGTGCCAGCAGCGTAGACGGGGAATCCTACGAGCAGTACTTC
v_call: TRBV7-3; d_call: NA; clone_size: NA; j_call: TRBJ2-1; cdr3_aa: CASSLGINEQFF; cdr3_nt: TGTGCCAGCAGCTTGGGGATTAATGAGCAGTTCTTC
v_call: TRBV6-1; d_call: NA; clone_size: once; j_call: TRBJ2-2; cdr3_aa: CASSARGDTGELFF; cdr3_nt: TGTGCCAGCAGCGCCAGGGGTGACACCGGGGAGCTGTTTTTT
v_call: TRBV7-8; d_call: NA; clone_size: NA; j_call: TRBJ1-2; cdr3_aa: CASSLNAMGAINYGYTF; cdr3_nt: TGTGCCAGCAGCTTGAACGCGATGGGGGCTATTAACTATGGCTACACCTTC
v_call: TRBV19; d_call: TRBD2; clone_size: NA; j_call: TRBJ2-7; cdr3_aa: CASSTGTSGTHEQYF; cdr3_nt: TGTGCCAGTAGTACCGGGACTAGCGGGACCCACGAGCAGTACTTC
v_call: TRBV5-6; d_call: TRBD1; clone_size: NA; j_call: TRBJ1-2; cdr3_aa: CASSLAIGGGGYTF; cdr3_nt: TGTGCCAGCAGCTTGGCAATAGGGGGCGGTGGCTACACCTTC